Sequencing of this T cell receptor beta chain was carried out in a study of persistence of HIV-infected CD4 T cells. Of note for this clone: As yet, its antigen is unknown.

Stimulation used 10 ug/mL lysate from CMV-infected fibroblasts. Sorted nonresponding memory CD4+ T cells were CD40L-negative, CD69-negative, CD45RO-high. Donors were HIV-1-infected adults who began suppressive ART during chronic infection. The V gene lost 5 bases and the J gene lost 4 bases, with 14 bases spanning the gap. CDR3 size: 15 residues. Per the germline V gene, CDR1 is MNHNS and CDR2 is SASEGT. Sequencing used immunoSEQ version 4 in survey mode. Each sample used up to roughly 1 ug genomic DNA diluted to approximately 9.2 ng/uL. The assay was immunoSEQ multiplex PCR, and TCRdb's table has in-frame clones only and misses some. The table records about 37,000 clones, approximately 80% of them present only once.

The source material was CD4+ T cells sorted from PBMCs after roughly 18-hour stimulation, sampled from a patient who received antiretroviral therapy. This rearrangement joins TRBV6-1 to TRBJ2-2; D is uncertain. This clonotype was sampled from an adult man with HIV who was CMV-seropositive. CDR3 loop: CASSIVRPGTGELFF. The DNA of the CDR3 is TGTGCCAGCAGTATAGTCCGACCGGGCACCGGGGAGCTGTTTTTT.